This T cell receptor beta chain comes out of a study of response to subunit inactivated influenza vaccine. TCRdb reprocessed the RT-PCR reads with MiXCR, giving one entry per CDR3 protein. Seen here are about 570,000 distinct CDR3 sequences, about 11% observed once, and the top ten hold 11%. This clonotype was seen only a few times. CDR1 SEHNR and CDR2 FQNEAQ come from the germline V gene (reference sequence). The germline V and J ends were trimmed by 5 bases and 7 bases, with 18 bases remaining between them. The CDR3 extends over 14 amino acids. Separately, the same data were catalogued under a study of T cells expressing NK-cell markers. Turning to that study: cDNA encoding TCR beta was synthesized via 5'RACE template switching incorporating UMIs. Underlying the TCR beta repertoires were sorted CD3+CD56+NKG2C+, CD3+CD56+NKG2C- and CD3+CD56-NKG2C+ T cells. Within the sequenced cohort of eight donors, seven exhibited HCMV seropositivity and one was seronegative. The share of CD8+ T cells held by dominant NKG2C+ clonotypes was roughly 1.0-7.5% in roughly 6 donors. Specificity for HCMV among expanded NKG2C+ T cell clones was not established.

This receptor was taken from a man aged 50-59 years who received an inactivated influenza vaccine. The chain links TRBV7-9 to TRBJ2-7; D may match TRBD1 or TRBD2 (5 bases each). Sequencing used PBMCs from blood, obtained on the day of vaccination. Here the CDR3 DNA reads TGTGCCAGCAGCGGGGGAACAGGAGGCGTGGAGCAGTACTTC. Translated, it gives CASSGGTGGVEQYF. Full variable domain (remainder filled in from reference TRBV7-9 and TRBJ2-7): DTGVSQNPRHKITKRGQNVTFRCDPISEHNRLYWYRQTLGQGPEFLTYFQNEAQLEKSRLLSDRFSAERPKGSFSTLEIQRTEQGDSAMYLCASSGGTGGVEQYFGPGTRLTVT.